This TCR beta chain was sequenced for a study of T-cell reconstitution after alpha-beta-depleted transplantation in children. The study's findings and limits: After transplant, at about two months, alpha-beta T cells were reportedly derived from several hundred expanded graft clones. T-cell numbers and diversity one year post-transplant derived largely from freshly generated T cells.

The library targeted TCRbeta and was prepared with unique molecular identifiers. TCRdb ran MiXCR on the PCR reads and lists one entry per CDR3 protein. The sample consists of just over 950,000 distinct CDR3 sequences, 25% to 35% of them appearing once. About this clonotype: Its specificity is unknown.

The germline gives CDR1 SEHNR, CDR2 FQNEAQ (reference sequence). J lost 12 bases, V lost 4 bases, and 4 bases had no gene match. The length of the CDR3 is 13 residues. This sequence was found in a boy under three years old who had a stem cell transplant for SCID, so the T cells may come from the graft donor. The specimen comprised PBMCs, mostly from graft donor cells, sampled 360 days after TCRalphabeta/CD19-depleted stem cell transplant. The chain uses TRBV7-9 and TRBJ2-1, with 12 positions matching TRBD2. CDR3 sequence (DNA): TGTGCCAGCAGCTCTAGCGGGGGGGTGGGGCAGTTCTTC. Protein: CASSSSGGVGQFF.